The 2 T cell receptor beta chains below all came from one sample that was sequenced in a study of Ad26.COV2.S vaccination and SARS-CoV-2 variants. Generated by immunoSEQ multiplex PCR, the TCRdb table keeps only in-frame clones and is missing some. The sample has under 150,000 clones, roughly 88% seen once. The source was peripheral blood, collected after recovery from COVID-19. These receptors were collected from a human donor who had recovered from COVID-19.

The rearrangement uses TRBV24-1 and TRBJ2-3; either TRBD1 or TRBD2 may fit D (6 bases each). CDR1 KGHDR and CDR2 SFDVKD come from the germline V gene. Trimming removed 3 bases from V and 0 bases from J, with 12 bases in between. This CDR3 spans 16 amino acids. In DNA, the CDR3 is TGTGCCACCAGTGATCCGGGGGCGACTAGCACAGATACGCAGTATTTT. It yields the protein CATSDPGATSTDTQYF.

The V call is TRBV5-4, the J call TRBJ2-6; D possibly uses TRBD1 or TRBD2 (5 bases each). CDR1 and CDR2 from the germline V gene are SGHNT and YYREEE (reference sequence). V gave up 6 bases and J gave up 0 bases, with 13 bases separating them. CDR3 length: 16 residues. This CDR3 is CASTQGTHSGANVLTF. The DNA of the CDR3 is TGTGCCAGCACCCAAGGGACCCACTCTGGGGCCAACGTCCTGACTTTC.